This TCR beta chain was recovered during a study of beta chain features in type 1 diabetes (dated by TCRdb to 2016 to 2018). A note on the overall study: Mean age, gender distribution, total cell number and subset yield did not differ between patients and healthy donors. In the study, TCRB repertoires of sorted circulating CD4+ T cell subsets from recently diagnosed type 1 diabetes patients were compared with those of matched healthy donors. Across all samples, approximately 98,000,000 sorted cells were examined, and cell number per subset correlated strongly with RNA yield. Whereas all 30 or so donors provided naive and central memory subsets, regulatory and stem cell-like memory subsets were isolated from just 8 patients and about eight healthy donors. What the research found in general, with its limitations: Fewer insertions and more nucleotide deletions at VDJ recombination sites were observed in patients with type 1 diabetes, implying thymic rearrangement abnormalities. Because cDNA was sequenced instead of genomic DNA, highly expressing activated cells could be over-represented, though the groups showed no difference in activation or CD3 levels. The naive, central memory and regulatory TCRB repertoires appeared to resemble one another more closely among patients than among healthy donors. PCR might favor shorter templates, but patient and control samples were amplified and corrected together, so any skew would affect both groups equally. Because small numbers of individuals were included in the HLA sub-analyses, any influence of HLA type on TCRB rearrangement was left unresolved. In all four CD4+ subsets, TCRB CDR3 length was moderately but significantly shorter in type 1 diabetes patients.

The entire amount of isolated RNA was reverse transcribed using the High Capacity cDNA Reverse Transcription Kit, so the sequenced TCRB transcripts were expressed ones. Deep immunoSEQ sequencing was applied to naive, central memory and regulatory T cell samples, giving an average of about 3.6 million total reads per sample. Sorted cells were lysed in RLT buffer, and RNA was extracted using DNase-treated RNeasy Micro or Mini kits according to cell number. Each cell subset was processed on its own to prevent cross-contamination, while patient and healthy donor samples were processed together. Using the immunoSEQ multiplex PCR, TCRB sequences were amplified from cDNA into 87-bp fragments spanning the CDR3 region. Sequencing of the amplicons was performed on the Illumina HiSeq platform. As for the authors' bioinformatics: PCR bias was computationally corrected using synthetic template baselines, reads within Hamming distance 2 were collapsed, and singletons that could not be merged were discarded. Reads were aligned against IMGT to assign V, D and J genes, CDR3 length and insertions or deletions at six rearrangement sites. Within each subset, clonotype counts were normalized to sorted cell number, and only after that were true diversity and Gini coefficients computed with the tcR R package. The overlap coefficient, calculated on TCRB nucleotide sequences, was used to quantify repertoire sharing. Out-of-frame TCRB sequences from naive cells were analyzed as a proxy for the pre-selection repertoire. TCRdb limited this immuneACCESS table to in-frame rearrangements with V and J called. A share of clones is missing; checked studies link under half to unresolved V genes, and the rest is unexplained. Clone size and V and J calls were adopted from that table, with D and trimming inferred from the DNA. This sample comprises a few hundred thousand clones, over 11% of them detected only once. Of the sample, approximately 0.021% falls within the top ten clones.

Each donor gave one peripheral blood draw, averaging approximately 120 mL, which was collected into heparinised tubes. Naive, central memory, regulatory and stem cell-like memory CD4+ T cells were sorted on a BD FACSAria II using a panel including CD45RO, CCR7, CD25, CD127, CD95 and CD27. A purity above 95% was achieved for all sorted populations. PBMCs were isolated immediately by Lymphoprep density gradient centrifugation and stained directly without culture. To minimize batch effects, samples were stained and sorted in pairs, one healthy donor with one patient per experiment. From its cysteine to its phenylalanine, the CDR3 spans 15 amino acids. Of all the DNA, just the CDR3 is kept, 45 bases in frame from base 1. Reading the germline V gene gives CDR1 MGHDK and CDR2 SYGVNS. Relative to germline, V is 1 base shorter and J is 5 bases shorter, with 14 bases between their ends. Points on this clone: Its antigen target is currently unknown. It has no much larger one-base neighbor in the sample; base qualities were not kept.

The V and J genes are TRBV25-1 and TRBJ1-1, with TRBD1 perhaps the D gene, on 5 matching bases. The sequenced sample was naive CD4+ T cells from blood. What the cell subset or site label conveys for this sample: true naive CD4+ T cells. This clonotype was sampled from a man younger than 45 with type 1 diabetes. Here the CDR3 is given as CASSEWGGGGTEAFF. The DNA is as follows: TGTGCCAGCAGTGAATGGGGCGGGGGTGGTACTGAAGCTTTCTTT.